These 9 T cell receptor beta chains were sequenced from one sample in a study of early T cells in non-severe SARS-CoV-2 infection. TCRdb re-analysed the 5' RACE reads in MiXCR, keeping a single row per CDR3 protein. Of tens of thousands of distinct CDR3 sequences listed, 9.5% to 12% are singletons. The input for sequencing was whole blood, taken at baseline. These receptors all come from an adult who was a healthcare worker with PCR-confirmed SARS-CoV-2 infection or an uninfected control (not recorded which).

The V gene is TRBV5-1, the J gene TRBJ2-5; 7 bases line up with TRBD1. This CDR3 is built from 15 residues. Trimming removed 0 bases from V and 3 bases from J; junction bases left unmatched: 5. Per germline, CDR1 SGHRS and CDR2 YFSETQ. The CDR3 region has the DNA TGCGCCAGCAGCTTGGCCGGGACAGAGAAAGAGACCCAGTACTTC. Amino acid sequence: CASSLAGTEKETQYF.

V and J are TRBV3-1 and TRBJ2-2; D may be TRBD1 (6 bases). Trimming took off 4 bases at V and 6 bases at J, with 15 bases between the two ends. Germline V CDR1 and CDR2: LGHDT, YNNKEL (reference sequence). There are 15 residues in the CDR3. This CDR3 is CASSRSLTGPGELFF. CDR3 nucleotide sequence: TGTGCCAGCAGCCGATCACTCACAGGGCCCGGGGAGCTGTTTTTT.

This clonotype was seen ten or more times. V gene TRBV18 combines with J gene TRBJ2-7; tentative D call: TRBD2 (6 bases). V lost 4 bases and J 0 bases, leaving 10 bases between the germline ends. This CDR3 is built from 14 residues. The germline gives CDR1 KGHSH, CDR2 LQKENI. CDR3: CASSLEGDSYEQYF. CDR3 DNA sequence: TGTGCCAGCTCACTGGAGGGAGACTCCTACGAGCAGTACTTC. The full variable domain, its missing parts supplied by reference TRBV18 and TRBJ2-7, is NAGVMQNPRHLVRRRGQEARLRCSPMKGHSHVYWYRQLPEEGLKFMVYLQKENIIDESGMPKERFSAEFPKEGPSILRIQQVVRGDSAAYFCASSLEGDSYEQYFGPGTRLTVT.

In this sample, this clonotype turned up a few times. The chain uses TRBV9 and TRBJ2-6; D remains ambiguous. In germline, CDR1 is SGDLS, CDR2 YYNGEE. The ends were cut back, 0 bases at V and 0 bases at J, with 7 bases in the middle. The length of the CDR3 is 16 residues. CDR3 sequence (DNA): TGTGCCAGCAGCGTAGACAGCCACTCTGGGGCCAACGTCCTGACTTTC. Translated, it gives CASSVDSHSGANVLTF. The entire variable domain, with the rest obtained from reference TRBV9 and TRBJ2-6, is as follows: DSGVTQTPKHLITATGQRVTLRCSPRSGDLSVYWYQQSLDQGLQFLIQYYNGEERAKGNILERFSAQQFPDLHSELNLSSLELGDSALYFCASSVDSHSGANVLTFGAGSRLTVL.

This clonotype was counted many times. This chain links TRBV6-1 with TRBJ1-6; D is undetermined. Germline V gives CDR1 MNHNS, CDR2 SASEGT. There are 15 residues in the CDR3. CDR3 coding DNA: TGTGCAGCAAGGACGGCGAGCTCCTATAATTCACCCCTCCACTTT. Protein: CAARTASSYNSPLHF.

This clonotype was picked up a small number of times. The CDR3 region is CASGPQGLGQPQHF. CDR3 nucleotides: TGTGCTAGTGGTCCACAGGGGCTGGGTCAGCCCCAGCATTTT. The chain recombines TRBV12-5 with TRBJ1-5; 7 positions agree with TRBD1. The CDR3 length is 14 residues. Germline loops: CDR1 LGHNT, CDR2 FRNRAP. The V and J ends lost 5 bases and 6 bases, in that order; junction bases with no gene match: 7.

This clonotype was found many times. The gene calls are TRBV20-1 and TRBJ2-7, with 14 bases matching TRBD2. The CDR3 is 14 amino acids. Germline CDR1 and CDR2: DFQATT and SNEGSKA (reference sequence). V trimming: 3 bases; J trimming: 2 bases; junction bases outside the gene matches: 0. The CDR3 DNA reads as TGCAGTGCTAGGGGACTAGCGGGAGCCTACGAGCAGTACTTC. It codes for CSARGLAGAYEQYF.

This CDR3 reads CAIVLSATGEQYF. CDR3 coding DNA: TGTGCCATCGTACTTAGTGCGACGGGCGAGCAGTACTTC. The rearrangement joins TRBV10-3 to TRBJ2-7; D not certain. Germline-derived CDR1 and CDR2 are ENHRY and SYGVKD. This CDR3 contains 13 residues. V was clipped by 8 bases and J by 6 bases, with 17 bases between them.

The chain uses TRBV29-1 and TRBJ2-3, with D perhaps TRBD1 (5 bases). V lost 4 bases and J 1 base, leaving 6 bases between the germline ends. The CDR3 runs 12 residues. CDR1 SQVTM and CDR2 ANQGSEA come from the germline V gene. The CDR3 is CSVVQGTDTQYF. The CDR3 DNA is TGCAGCGTTGTACAGGGCACAGATACGCAGTATTTT.